This is a list of T cell receptor beta chains from one sample in a study of T-cell memory formation after mild COVID-19. MiXCR, applied by TCRdb to the 5' RACE reads, yields one record per CDR3 protein. The profile shows 150,000 or so distinct CDR3 sequences, roughly 10% of them singletons. Specimen: PBMCs or a T cell subset sorted from them (not recorded which). The receptors here all came from a man aged 18 to 35 who had mild COVID-19 (a few samples of this study predate the infection). Cell type and time point are not known. CDR3s include the opening cysteine and the closing phenylalanine or tryptophan. A D gene is named only where the DNA matches it firmly. Clone size is shown for a subset of rows, as once, few, many or a class of expanded clone.

TRBV6-5	.	.	TRBJ2-3	TGTGCCAGCAGTTACTCGAACAGATATCCGGATACGCAGTATTTT	CASSYSNRYPDTQYF
TRBV6-1	.	.	TRBJ2-7	TGTGCCAGCAAGGGTCAGGGAACTGTACCCTCCTACGAGCAGTACTTC	CASKGQGTVPSYEQYF
TRBV5-1	few	.	TRBJ1-1	TGCGCCAGCAGCTTGGCCATAGGGAATGAAGCTTTCTTT	CASSLAIGNEAFF
TRBV12-3/TRBV12-4	.	TRBD1	TRBJ1-3	TGTGCCAGCAGTCCCGGACAGGGGGCGGGTGGAAACACCATATATTTT	CASSPGQGAGGNTIYF
TRBV29-1	few	TRBD2	TRBJ2-5	TGCAGCGTTGAGGGGGGGATACAAGAGACCCAGTACTTC	CSVEGGIQETQYF
TRBV19	few	.	TRBJ1-2	TGTGCCAGTAGTCTGCCCGGCCAGGCGCTCTATGGCTACACCTTC	CASSLPGQALYGYTF
TRBV5-1	.	.	TRBJ1-4	TGCGCCAGCAGCTCGGACGGTGCAACTAATGAAAAACTGTTTTTT	CASSSDGATNEKLFF
TRBV19	.	TRBD2	TRBJ2-3	TGTGCCAGTAGTTCACCGGCCGGGGGGGCAACCGATACGCAGTATTTT	CASSSPAGGATDTQYF
TRBV5-1	.	TRBD1	TRBJ2-5	TGCGCCAGCAGGGACAGGATGGGCGCCGATCAAGAGACCCAGTACTTC	CASRDRMGADQETQYF
TRBV6-5	.	.	TRBJ1-1	TGTGCCAGCACCCGAGGGAGGGGGTGGACTGAAGCTTTCTTT	CASTRGRGWTEAFF